This T cell receptor beta chain was sequenced in a study of cytomegalovirus exposure and HLA in healthy donors. The CDR3 sequence is 15 residues long. V lost 0 bases and J 1 base, leaving 7 bases between the germline ends. CDR1 is MNHEY, CDR2 SMNVEV, per germline (reference sequence). Study-level findings and limits: A previous analysis found most TCR beta V segments productive roughly 87% or roughly 30% of the time. There were several of the most significant clusters that appeared linked to common viral pathogens in a later analysis. Highly shared sequence variants in one cluster were likely a sequencing artifact. No immune exposure information besides CMV serostatus was available.

A note on this clone: What it binds is not known.

The PCR had 60 Vbeta and 13 Jbeta primers. Sequencing used immunoSEQ multiplex PCR; TCRdb keeps in-frame clones, though not all of them. Here the sample spans approximately 54,000 clones, 82% being singletons. The chain combines TRBV27 with TRBJ2-1, with D uncertain. Source material: PBMCs. This sequence originates from a woman aged 18-30 years in good health and CMV-seronegative. CDR3 nucleotides: TGTGCCAGCAGTTTATCAACGGGTTCCTACAATGAGCAGTTCTTC. Its translation: CASSLSTGSYNEQFF.